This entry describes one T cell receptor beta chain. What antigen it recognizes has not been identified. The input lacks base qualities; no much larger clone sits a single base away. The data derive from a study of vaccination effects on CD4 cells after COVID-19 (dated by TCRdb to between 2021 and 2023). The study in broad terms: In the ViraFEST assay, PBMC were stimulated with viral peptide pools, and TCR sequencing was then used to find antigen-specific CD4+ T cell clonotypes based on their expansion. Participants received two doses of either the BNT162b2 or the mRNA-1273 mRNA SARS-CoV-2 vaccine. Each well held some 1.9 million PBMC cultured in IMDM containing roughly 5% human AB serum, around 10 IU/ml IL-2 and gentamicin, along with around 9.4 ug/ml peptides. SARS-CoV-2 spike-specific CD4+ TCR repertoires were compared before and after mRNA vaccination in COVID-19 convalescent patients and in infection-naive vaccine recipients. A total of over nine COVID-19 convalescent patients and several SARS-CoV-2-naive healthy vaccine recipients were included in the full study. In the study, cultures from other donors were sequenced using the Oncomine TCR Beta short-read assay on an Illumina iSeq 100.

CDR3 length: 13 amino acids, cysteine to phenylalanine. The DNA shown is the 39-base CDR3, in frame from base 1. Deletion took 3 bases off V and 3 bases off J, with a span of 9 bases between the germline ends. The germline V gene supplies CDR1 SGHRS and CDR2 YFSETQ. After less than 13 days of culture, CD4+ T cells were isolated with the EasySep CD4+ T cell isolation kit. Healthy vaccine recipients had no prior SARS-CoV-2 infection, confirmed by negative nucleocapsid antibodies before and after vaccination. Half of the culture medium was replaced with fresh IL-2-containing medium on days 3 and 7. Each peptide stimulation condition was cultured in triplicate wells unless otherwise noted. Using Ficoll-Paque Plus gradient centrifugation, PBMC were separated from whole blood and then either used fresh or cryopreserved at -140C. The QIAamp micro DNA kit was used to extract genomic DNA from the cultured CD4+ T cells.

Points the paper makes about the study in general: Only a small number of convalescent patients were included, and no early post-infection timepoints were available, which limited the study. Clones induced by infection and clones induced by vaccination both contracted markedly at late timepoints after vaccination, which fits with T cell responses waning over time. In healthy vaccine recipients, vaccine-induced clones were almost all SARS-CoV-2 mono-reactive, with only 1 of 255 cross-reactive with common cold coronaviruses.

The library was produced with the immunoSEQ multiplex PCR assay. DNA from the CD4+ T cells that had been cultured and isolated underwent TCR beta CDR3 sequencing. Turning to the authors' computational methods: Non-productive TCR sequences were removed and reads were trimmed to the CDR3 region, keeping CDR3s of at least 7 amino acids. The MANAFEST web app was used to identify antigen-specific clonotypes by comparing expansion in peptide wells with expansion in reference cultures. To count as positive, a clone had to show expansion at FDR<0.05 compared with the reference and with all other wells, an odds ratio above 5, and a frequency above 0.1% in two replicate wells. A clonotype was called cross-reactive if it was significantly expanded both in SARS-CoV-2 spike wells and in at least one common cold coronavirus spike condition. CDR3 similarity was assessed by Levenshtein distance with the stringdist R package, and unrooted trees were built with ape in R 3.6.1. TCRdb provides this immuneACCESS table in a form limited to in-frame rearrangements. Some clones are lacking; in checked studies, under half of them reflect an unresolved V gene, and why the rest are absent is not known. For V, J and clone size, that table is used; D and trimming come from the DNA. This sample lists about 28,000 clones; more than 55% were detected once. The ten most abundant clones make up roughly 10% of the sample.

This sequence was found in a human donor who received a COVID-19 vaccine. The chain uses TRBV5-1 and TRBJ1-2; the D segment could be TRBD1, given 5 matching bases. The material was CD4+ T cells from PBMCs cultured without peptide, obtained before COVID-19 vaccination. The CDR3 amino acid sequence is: CASSYQGDYGYTF. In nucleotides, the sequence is TGCGCCAGCAGCTACCAGGGCGACTATGGCTACACCTTC.